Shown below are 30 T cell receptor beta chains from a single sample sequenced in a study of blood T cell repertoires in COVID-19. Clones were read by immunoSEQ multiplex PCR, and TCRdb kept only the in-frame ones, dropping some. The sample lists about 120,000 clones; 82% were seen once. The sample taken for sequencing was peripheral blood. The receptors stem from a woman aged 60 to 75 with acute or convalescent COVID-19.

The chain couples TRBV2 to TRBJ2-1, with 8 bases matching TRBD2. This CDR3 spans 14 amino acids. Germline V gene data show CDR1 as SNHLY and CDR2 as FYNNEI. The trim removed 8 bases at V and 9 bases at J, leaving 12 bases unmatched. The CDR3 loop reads CASLLTSARGEQFF. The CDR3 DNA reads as TGTGCCAGCCTTCTGACTAGCGCAAGGGGTGAGCAGTTCTTC.

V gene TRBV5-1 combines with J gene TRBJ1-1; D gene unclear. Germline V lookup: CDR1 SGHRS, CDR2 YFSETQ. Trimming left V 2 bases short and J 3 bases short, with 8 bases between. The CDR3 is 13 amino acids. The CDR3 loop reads CASSLRRDTEAFF. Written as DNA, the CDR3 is TGCGCCAGCAGCTTACGACGGGACACTGAAGCTTTCTTT.

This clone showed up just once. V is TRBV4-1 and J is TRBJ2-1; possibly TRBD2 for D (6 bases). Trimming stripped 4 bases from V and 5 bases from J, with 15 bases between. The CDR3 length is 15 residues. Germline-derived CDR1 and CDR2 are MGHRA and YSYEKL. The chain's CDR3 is CASSRPIGGDNEQFF. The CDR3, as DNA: TGCGCCAGCAGCCGACCCATCGGCGGGGACAATGAGCAGTTCTTC.

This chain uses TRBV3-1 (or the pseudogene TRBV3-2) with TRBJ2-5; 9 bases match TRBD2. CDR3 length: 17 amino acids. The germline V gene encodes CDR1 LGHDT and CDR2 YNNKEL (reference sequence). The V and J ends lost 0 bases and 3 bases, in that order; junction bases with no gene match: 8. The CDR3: CASSQDLASGVEETQYF. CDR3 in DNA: TGTGCCAGCAGCCAAGATCTCGCTAGCGGGGTGGAAGAGACCCAGTACTTC.

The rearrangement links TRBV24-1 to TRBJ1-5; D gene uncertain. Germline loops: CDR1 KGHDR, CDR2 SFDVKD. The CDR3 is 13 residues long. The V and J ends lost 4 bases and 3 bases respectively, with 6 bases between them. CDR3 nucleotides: TGTGCCACCAGTGACAGGTCCAATCAGCCCCAGCATTTT. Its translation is CATSDRSNQPQHF.

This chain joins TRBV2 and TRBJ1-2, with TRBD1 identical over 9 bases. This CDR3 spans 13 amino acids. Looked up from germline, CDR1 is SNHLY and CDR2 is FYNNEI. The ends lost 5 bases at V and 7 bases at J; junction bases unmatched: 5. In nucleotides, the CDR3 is TGTGCCAGCAGTTGGGACAGGGAGGGTGGCTACACCTTC. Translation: CASSWDREGGYTF.

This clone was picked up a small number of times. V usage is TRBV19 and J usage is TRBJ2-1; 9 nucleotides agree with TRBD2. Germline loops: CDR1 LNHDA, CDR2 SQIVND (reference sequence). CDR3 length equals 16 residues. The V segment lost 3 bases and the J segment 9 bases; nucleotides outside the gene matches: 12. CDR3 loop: CASSIRGGGAEGEQFF. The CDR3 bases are TGTGCCAGTAGTATTCGGGGCGGGGGGGCCGAAGGTGAGCAGTTCTTC.

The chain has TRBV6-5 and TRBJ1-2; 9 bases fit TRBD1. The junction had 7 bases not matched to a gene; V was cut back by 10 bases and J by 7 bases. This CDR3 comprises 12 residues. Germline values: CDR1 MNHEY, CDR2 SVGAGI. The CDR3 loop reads CATLRQGGGYTF. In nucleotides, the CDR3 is TGTGCCACCCTGAGACAGGGGGGTGGCTACACCTTC.

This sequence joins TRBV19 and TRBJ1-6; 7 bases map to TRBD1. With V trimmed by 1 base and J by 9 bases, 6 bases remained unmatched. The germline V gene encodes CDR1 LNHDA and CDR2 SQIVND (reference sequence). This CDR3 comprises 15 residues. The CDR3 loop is CASSIGDRASSPLHF. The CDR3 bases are TGTGCCAGTAGTATAGGCGACAGGGCAAGTTCACCCCTCCACTTT.

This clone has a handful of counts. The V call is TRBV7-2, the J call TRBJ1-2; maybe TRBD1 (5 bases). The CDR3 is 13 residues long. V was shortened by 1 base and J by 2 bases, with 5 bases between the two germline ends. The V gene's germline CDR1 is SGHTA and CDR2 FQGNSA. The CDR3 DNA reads TGTGCCAGCAGCTTAGGACAGAACTATGGCTACACCTTC. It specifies CASSLGQNYGYTF. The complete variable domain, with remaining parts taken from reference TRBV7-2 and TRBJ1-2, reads GAGVSQSPSNKVTEKGKDVELRCDPISGHTALYWYRQSLGQGLEFLIYFQGNSAPDKSGLPSDRFSAERTGGSVSTLTIQRTQQEDSAVYLCASSLGQNYGYTFGSGTRLTVV.

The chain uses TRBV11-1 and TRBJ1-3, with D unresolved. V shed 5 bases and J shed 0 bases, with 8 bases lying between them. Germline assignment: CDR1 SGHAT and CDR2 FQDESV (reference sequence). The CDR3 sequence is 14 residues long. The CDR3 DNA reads TGTGCCAGCAGCGCGGGATTCTCTGGAAACACCATATATTTT. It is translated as CASSAGFSGNTIYF.

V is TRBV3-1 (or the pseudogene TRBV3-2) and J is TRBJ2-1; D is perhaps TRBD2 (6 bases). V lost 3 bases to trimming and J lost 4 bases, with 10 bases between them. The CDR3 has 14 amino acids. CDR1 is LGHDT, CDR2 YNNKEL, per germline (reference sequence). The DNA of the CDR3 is TGTGCCAGCAGCCATGGGAGGTGGTACAATGAGCAGTTCTTC. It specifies CASSHGRWYNEQFF.

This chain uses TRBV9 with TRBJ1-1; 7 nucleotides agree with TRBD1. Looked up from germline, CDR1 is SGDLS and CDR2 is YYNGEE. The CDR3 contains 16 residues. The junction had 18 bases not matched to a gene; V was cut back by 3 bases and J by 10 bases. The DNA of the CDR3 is TGTGCCAGCAGCGAAACTACAGGGGCGGGGAGAGGTGTAGCTTTCTTT. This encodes CASSETTGAGRGVAFF. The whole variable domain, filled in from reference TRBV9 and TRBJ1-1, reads DSGVTQTPKHLITATGQRVTLRCSPRSGDLSVYWYQQSLDQGLQFLIQYYNGEERAKGNILERFSAQQFPDLHSELNLSSLELGDSALYFCASSETTGAGRGVAFFGQGTRLTVV.

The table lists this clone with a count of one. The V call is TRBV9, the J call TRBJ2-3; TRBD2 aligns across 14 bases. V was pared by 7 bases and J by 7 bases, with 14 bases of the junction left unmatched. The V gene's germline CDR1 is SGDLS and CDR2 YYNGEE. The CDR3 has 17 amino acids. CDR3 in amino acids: CASGGLAGASGLNTQYF. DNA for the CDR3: TGTGCCAGCGGGGGACTAGCGGGGGCCTCGGGACTCAATACGCAGTATTTT.

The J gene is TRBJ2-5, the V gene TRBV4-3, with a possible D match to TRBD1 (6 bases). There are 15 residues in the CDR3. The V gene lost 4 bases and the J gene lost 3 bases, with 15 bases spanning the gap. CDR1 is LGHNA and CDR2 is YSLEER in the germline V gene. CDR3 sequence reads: CASSPGTRGEETQYF. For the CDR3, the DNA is TGCGCCAGCAGCCCCGGGACAAGGGGAGAAGAGACCCAGTACTTC.

The CDR3, as DNA: TGCGCCAGCAGCTTACAGGGAAGGGGTGAAAAACTGTTTTTT. Amino acids: CASSLQGRGEKLFF. V gene TRBV5-1 combines with J gene TRBJ1-4; D perhaps matches TRBD1 (6 bases). The CDR3 spans 14 residues. V was trimmed by 2 bases and J by 7 bases, leaving 12 bases between them. Germline V gene sequence: CDR1 SGHRS, CDR2 YFSETQ.

The CDR3 DNA reads TGTGCCAGCAGCTTGGACAGAAGCTCCTATAATTCACCCCTCCACTTT. This codes for CASSLDRSSYNSPLHF. The rearrangement uses TRBV5-4 and TRBJ1-6; D is unclear. V was pared by 0 bases and J by 0 bases, with 7 bases between. The CDR3 contains 16 residues. Germline V gene sequence: CDR1 SGHNT, CDR2 YYREEE (reference sequence).

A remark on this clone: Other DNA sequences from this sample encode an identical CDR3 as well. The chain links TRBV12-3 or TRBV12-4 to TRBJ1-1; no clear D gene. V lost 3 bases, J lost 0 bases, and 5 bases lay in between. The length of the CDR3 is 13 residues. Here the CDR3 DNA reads TGTGCCAGCAGTTTCGGTCTGAACACTGAAGCTTTCTTT. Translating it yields CASSFGLNTEAFF.

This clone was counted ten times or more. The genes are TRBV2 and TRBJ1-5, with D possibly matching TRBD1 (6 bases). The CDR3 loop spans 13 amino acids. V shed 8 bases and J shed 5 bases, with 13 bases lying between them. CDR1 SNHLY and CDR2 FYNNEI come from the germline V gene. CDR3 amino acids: CASLQGVDQPQHF. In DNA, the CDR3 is TGTGCCAGCTTACAGGGAGTTGATCAGCCCCAGCATTTT.

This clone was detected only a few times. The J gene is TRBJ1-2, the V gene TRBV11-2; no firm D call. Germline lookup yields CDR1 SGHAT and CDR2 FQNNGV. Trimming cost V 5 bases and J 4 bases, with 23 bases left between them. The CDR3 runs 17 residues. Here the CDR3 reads CASSHPGRGGAGYGYTF. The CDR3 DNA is TGTGCCAGCAGCCACCCTGGCAGAGGAGGTGCTGGCTATGGCTACACCTTC.

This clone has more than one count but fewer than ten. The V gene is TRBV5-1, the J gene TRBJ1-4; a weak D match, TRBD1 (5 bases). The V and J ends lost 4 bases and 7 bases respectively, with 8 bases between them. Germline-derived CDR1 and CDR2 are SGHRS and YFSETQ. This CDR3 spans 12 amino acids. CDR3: CASSPQGEKLFF. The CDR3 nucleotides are TGCGCCAGCAGCCCCCAGGGTGAAAAACTGTTTTTT.

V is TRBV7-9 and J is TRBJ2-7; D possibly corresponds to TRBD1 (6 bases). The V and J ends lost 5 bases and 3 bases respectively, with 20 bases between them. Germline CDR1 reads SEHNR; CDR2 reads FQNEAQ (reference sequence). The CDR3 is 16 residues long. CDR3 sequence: CASSPNRDNPHYEQYF. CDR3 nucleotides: TGTGCCAGCAGCCCCAACCGGGACAACCCACACTACGAGCAGTACTTC.

The CDR3 loop is CASSPHQTVNYGYTF. CDR3 nucleotide sequence: TGTGCCAGCAGCCCACACCAGACAGTTAACTATGGCTACACCTTC. The V gene is TRBV9, the J gene TRBJ1-2, with a tentative D call TRBD1 (5 bases). Germline values: CDR1 SGDLS, CDR2 YYNGEE. There are 15 residues in the CDR3. Trimming took 4 bases from V and 1 from J, leaving 14 bases between them.

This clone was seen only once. CDR3 sequence: CASSYPTGGGESGELFF. In DNA form, the CDR3 reads TGTGCCAGCAGTTACCCCACTGGCGGGGGCGAATCCGGGGAGCTGTTTTTT. J is TRBJ2-2 and V is TRBV6-2 or TRBV6-3, with D tentatively TRBD2 (7 bases). This CDR3 region has 17 residues. CDR1 MNHEY and CDR2 SVGEGT come from the germline V gene. V was shortened by 2 bases and J by 6 bases, with 19 bases between the two germline ends.

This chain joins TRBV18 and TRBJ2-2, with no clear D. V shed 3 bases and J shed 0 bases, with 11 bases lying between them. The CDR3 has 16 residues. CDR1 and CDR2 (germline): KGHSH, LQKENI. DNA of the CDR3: TGTGCCAGCTCACCTGGTACAGACGCGAACACCGGGGAGCTGTTTTTT. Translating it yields CASSPGTDANTGELFF.

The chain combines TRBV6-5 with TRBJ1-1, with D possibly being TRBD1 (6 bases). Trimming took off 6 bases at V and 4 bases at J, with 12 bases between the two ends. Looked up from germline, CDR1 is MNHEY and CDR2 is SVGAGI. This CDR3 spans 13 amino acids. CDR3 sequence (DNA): TGTGCCAGCAGGGACAGCTCCGGCACTGAAGCTTTCTTT. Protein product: CASRDSSGTEAFF.

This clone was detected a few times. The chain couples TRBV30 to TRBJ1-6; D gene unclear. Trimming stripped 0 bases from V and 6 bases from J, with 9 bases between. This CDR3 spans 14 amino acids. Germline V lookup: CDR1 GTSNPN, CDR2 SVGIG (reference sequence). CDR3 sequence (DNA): TGTGCCTGGAGTGTACGGAGGAGTAATTCACCCCTCCACTTT. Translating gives CAWSVRRSNSPLHF.

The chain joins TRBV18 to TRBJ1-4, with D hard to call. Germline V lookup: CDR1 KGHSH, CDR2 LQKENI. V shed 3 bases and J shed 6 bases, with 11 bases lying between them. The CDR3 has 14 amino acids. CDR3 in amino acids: CASSPVGGDEKLFF. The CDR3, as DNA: TGTGCCAGCTCACCGGTAGGCGGTGATGAAAAACTGTTTTTT. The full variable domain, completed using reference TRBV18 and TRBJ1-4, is NAGVMQNPRHLVRRRGQEARLRCSPMKGHSHVYWYRQLPEEGLKFMVYLQKENIIDESGMPKERFSAEFPKEGPSILRIQQVVRGDSAAYFCASSPVGGDEKLFFGSGTQLSVL.

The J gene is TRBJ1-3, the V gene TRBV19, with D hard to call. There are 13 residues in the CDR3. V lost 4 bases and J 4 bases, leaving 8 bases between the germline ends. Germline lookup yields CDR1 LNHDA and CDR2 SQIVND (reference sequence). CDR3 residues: CASSNGRGNTIYF. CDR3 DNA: TGTGCCAGTAGTAACGGGAGGGGAAACACCATATATTTT.

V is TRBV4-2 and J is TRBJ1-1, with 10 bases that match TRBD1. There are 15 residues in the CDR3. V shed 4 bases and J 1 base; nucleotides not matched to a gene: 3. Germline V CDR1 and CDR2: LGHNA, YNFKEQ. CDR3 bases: TGTGCCAGCAGCCGAGGACAGGGGGAGAACACTGAAGCTTTCTTT. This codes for CASSRGQGENTEAFF.